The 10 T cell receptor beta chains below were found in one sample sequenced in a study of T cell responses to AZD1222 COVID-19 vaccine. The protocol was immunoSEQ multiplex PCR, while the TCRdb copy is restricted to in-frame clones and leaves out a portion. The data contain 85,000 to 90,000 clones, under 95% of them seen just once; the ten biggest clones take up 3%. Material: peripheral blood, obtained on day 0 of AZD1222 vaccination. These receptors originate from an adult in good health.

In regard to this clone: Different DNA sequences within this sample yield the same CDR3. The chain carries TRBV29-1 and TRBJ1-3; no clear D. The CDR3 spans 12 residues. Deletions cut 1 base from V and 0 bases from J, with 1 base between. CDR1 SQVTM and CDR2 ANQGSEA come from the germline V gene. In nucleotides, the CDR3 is TGCAGCGTTGAAGGCTCTGGAAACACCATATATTTT. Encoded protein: CSVEGSGNTIYF.

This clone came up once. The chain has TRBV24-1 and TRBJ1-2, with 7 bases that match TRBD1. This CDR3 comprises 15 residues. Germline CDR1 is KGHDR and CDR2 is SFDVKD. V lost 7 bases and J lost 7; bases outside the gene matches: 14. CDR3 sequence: CATSAILQQGFGYTF. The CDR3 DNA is TGTGCCACCAGCGCGATTCTTCAACAGGGGTTTGGCTACACCTTC.

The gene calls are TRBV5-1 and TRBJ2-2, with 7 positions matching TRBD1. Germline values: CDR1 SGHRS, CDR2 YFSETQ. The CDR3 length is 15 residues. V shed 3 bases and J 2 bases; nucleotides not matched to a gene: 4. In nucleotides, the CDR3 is TGCGCCAGCAGCTCAGACAGGGCCAACACCGGGGAGCTGTTTTTT. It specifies CASSSDRANTGELFF.

The CDR3: CASSNRDRLTGELFF. As DNA, the CDR3 is TGTGCCAGCTCCAACCGGGACAGGCTCACCGGGGAGCTGTTTTTT. The chain joins TRBV18 to TRBJ2-2; TRBD1 matches 8 bases. V shed 6 bases, J shed 4 bases, and the junction held 7 bases outside the gene matches. This CDR3 contains 15 residues. Germline CDR1 and CDR2: KGHSH and LQKENI.

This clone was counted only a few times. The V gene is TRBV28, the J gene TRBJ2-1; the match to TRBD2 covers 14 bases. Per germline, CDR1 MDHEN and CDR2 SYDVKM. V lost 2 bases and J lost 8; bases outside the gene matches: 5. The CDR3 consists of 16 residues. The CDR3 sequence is CASSLLTSGRGDEQFF. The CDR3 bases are TGTGCCAGCAGTTTACTGACTAGCGGGAGGGGGGATGAGCAGTTCTTC.

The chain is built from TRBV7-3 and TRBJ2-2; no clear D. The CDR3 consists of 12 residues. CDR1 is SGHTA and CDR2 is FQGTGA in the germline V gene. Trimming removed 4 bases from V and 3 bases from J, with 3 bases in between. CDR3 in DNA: TGTGCCAGCAGCTCGCACACCGGGGAGCTGTTTTTT. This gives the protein CASSSHTGELFF.

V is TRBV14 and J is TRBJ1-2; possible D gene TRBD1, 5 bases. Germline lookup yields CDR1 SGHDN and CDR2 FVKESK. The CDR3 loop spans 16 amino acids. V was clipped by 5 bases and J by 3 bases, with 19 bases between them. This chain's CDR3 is CASSYDRSSGDYGYTF. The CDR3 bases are TGTGCCAGCAGCTACGACAGATCCAGCGGGGACTATGGCTACACCTTC.

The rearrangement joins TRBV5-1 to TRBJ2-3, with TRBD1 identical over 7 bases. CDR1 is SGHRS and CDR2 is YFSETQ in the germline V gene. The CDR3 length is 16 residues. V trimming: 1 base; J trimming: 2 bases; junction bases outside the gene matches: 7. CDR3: CASSLSGQAVTDTQYF. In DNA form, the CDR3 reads TGCGCCAGCAGCTTGTCCGGACAGGCCGTCACAGATACGCAGTATTTT.

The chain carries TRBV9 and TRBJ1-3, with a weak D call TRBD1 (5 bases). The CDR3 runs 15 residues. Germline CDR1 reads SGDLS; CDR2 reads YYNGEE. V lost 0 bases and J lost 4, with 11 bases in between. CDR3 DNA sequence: TGTGCCAGCAGCGTAGAAGATGGGGACGGAAACACCATATATTTT. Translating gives CASSVEDGDGNTIYF.

The CDR3 here is CASSLVPGGYEQYF. The CDR3 DNA reads TGTGCCAGCAGCTTAGTACCGGGAGGGTACGAGCAGTACTTC. V is TRBV11-2 and J is TRBJ2-7, with TRBD2 identical over 8 bases. V was clipped by 1 base and J by 4 bases; unmatched bases: 3. The CDR3 extends over 14 amino acids. Germline V gene lookup returns CDR1 SGHAT and CDR2 FQNNGV.